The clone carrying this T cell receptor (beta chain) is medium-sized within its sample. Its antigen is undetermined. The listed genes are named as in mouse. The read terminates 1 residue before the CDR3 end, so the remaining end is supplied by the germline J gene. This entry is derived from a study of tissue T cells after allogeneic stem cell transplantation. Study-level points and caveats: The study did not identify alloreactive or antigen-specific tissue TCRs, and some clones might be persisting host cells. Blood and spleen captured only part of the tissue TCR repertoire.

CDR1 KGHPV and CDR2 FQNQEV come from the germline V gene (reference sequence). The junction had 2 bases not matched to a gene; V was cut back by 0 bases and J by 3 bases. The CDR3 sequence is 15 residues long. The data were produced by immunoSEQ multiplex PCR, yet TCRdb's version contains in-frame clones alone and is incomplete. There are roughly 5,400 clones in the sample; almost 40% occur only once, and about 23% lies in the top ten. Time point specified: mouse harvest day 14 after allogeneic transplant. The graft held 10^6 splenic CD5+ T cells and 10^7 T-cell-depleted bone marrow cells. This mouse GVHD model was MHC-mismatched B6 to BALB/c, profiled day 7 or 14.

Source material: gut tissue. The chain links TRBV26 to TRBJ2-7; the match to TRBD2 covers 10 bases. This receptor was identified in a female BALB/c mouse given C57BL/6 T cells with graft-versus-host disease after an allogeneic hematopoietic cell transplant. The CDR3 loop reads CASSLSDWGVYEQYF. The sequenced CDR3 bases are TGTGCCAGCAGTCTGTCAGACTGGGGGGTCTATGAACAGTAC.